Sequencing of this T cell receptor beta chain was carried out in a study of OX40 agonist ivuxolimab in advanced cancers. V was clipped by 1 base and J by 0 bases; unmatched bases: 3. Germline lookup yields CDR1 KGHSH and CDR2 LQKENI. The CDR3 contains 17 residues. Exclusion applied to patients with autoimmune disease history or systemic immunosuppression. Whole-study findings and limits: The mean number of expanded clones was higher in CD8+ T cells than in CD4+.

As concerns this clone: Its antigen is currently unknown.

Data came from immunoSEQ multiplex PCR; TCRdb stores just in-frame clones and leaves some out. The sample has tens of thousands of clones, roughly 80% seen once; the top ten hold approximately 3.1%. This TCR came from an adult with an advanced solid tumor such as melanoma, head and neck, liver or kidney cancer. The material was CD4+ or CD8+ T cells sorted from blood, obtained in a trial of the OX40 agonist ivuxolimab. The chain carries TRBV18 and TRBJ2-6, with 7 bases identical to TRBD1. The CDR3 spells CASSPQGAGSGANVLTF. The CDR3 DNA reads TGTGCCAGCTCACCACAGGGGGCCGGCTCTGGGGCCAACGTCCTGACTTTC.